One and the same sample provided the 18 T cell receptor beta chains below, sequenced in a study of CD8 T cells in Susac syndrome. Reverse transcription of roughly 0.45 to 1 ug RNA was carried out with random hexamers. TCRdb re-called the immunoSEQ multiplex PCR reads through MiXCR, storing one row per CDR3 protein. There are about 190,000 distinct CDR3 sequences in the sample; more than 90% occur only once, and approximately 0.1% lies in the top ten. Material for sequencing was CD4+ T cells from PBMCs. The receptors shown here come from a human donor with Susac syndrome.

The rearrangement joins TRBV30 to TRBJ1-4; TRBD1 is a possible D gene (6 bases). Germline V gives CDR1 GTSNPN, CDR2 SVGIG (reference sequence). The CDR3 spans 15 residues. Trimming took 3 bases from V and 6 from J, leaving 17 bases between them. The CDR3 DNA reads TGTGCCTGGAGCGGGGGGGCCTTGATTGATGAAAAACTGTTTTTT. Its translation: CAWSGGALIDEKLFF.

The chain carries TRBV7-2 and TRBJ2-4; 7 nucleotides match TRBD1. CDR3 length: 14 residues. J was trimmed by 9 bases and V by 1 base; bases with no gene match: 6. CDR1 and CDR2 from the germline V gene are SGHTA and FQGNSA. CDR3 sequence reads: CASSLDRGWSIQYF. Here the CDR3 DNA reads TGTGCCAGCAGCTTAGACAGGGGTTGGTCCATTCAGTACTTC.

The J gene is TRBJ1-3, the V gene TRBV9, with unresolved D. V shed 0 bases and J shed 0 bases, with 10 bases lying between them. Germline CDR1 and CDR2: SGDLS and YYNGEE. The length of the CDR3 is 16 residues. In DNA form, the CDR3 reads TGTGCCAGCAGCGTAGTGGACCAATACTCTGGAAACACCATATATTTT. This sequence encodes CASSVVDQYSGNTIYF. Full variable domain (missing parts from reference TRBV9 and TRBJ1-3): DSGVTQTPKHLITATGQRVTLRCSPRSGDLSVYWYQQSLDQGLQFLIQYYNGEERAKGNILERFSAQQFPDLHSELNLSSLELGDSALYFCASSVVDQYSGNTIYFGEGSWLTVV.

The CDR3 coding sequence is TGCGCCAGCAGCTCACGGATTAGCTCCTACGAGCAGTACTTC. Protein sequence: CASSSRISSYEQYF. The rearrangement uses TRBV5-1 and TRBJ2-7; D not resolved. Germline assignment: CDR1 SGHRS and CDR2 YFSETQ. V was clipped by 3 bases and J by 0 bases, with 10 bases between them. This CDR3 is built from 14 residues. Full variable domain (remainder filled in from reference TRBV5-1 and TRBJ2-7): KAGVTQTPRYLIKTRGQQVTLSCSPISGHRSVSWYQQTPGQGLQFLFEYFSETQRNKGNFPGRFSGRQFSNSRSEMNVSTLELGDSALYLCASSSRISSYEQYFGPGTRLTVT.

The rearrangement links TRBV5-1 to TRBJ1-2, with 7 nucleotides matching TRBD1. The CDR3 spans 13 residues. The V gene's germline CDR1 is SGHRS and CDR2 YFSETQ. The V and J ends lost 1 base and 7 bases, in that order; junction bases with no gene match: 4. CDR3 protein: CASSLRQGLGYTF. DNA of the CDR3: TGCGCCAGCAGCTTGCGACAGGGTCTTGGCTACACCTTC.

This chain links TRBV30 with TRBJ1-6; 9 bases match TRBD1. Germline values: CDR1 GTSNPN, CDR2 SVGIG (reference sequence). J gave up 0 bases and V 5 bases, and 8 bases lay outside the gene matches. This CDR3 is 17 amino acids long. The CDR3 nucleotides read TGTGCCTGGGACTCCGGGACAGGGCTCTCCTATAATTCACCCCTCCACTTT. Protein product: CAWDSGTGLSYNSPLHF.

This chain links TRBV6-6 with TRBJ2-7; D uncertain. Trimming took 0 bases from V and 3 from J, leaving 9 bases between them. Germline CDR1 is MNHNY and CDR2 is SVGAGI (reference sequence). This CDR3 comprises 14 residues. CDR3 nucleotide sequence: TGTGCCAGCAGTTACTCTTCTGCCAGCTACGAGCAGTACTTC. As protein: CASSYSSASYEQYF.

V and J are TRBV27 and TRBJ1-4; TRBD1 matches at 8 bases. This CDR3 region has 13 residues. V shed 7 bases, J shed 8 bases, and the junction held 6 bases outside the gene matches. Germline V gene sequence: CDR1 MNHEY, CDR2 SMNVEV (reference sequence). CDR3 loop: CASIAQGGEKLFF. CDR3 coding DNA: TGTGCCAGCATTGCACAGGGGGGCGAAAAACTGTTTTTT.

This sequence joins TRBV18 and TRBJ2-1; 10 bases match TRBD1. V shed 5 bases, J shed 5 bases, and the junction held 6 bases outside the gene matches. Germline CDR1 is KGHSH and CDR2 is LQKENI. CDR3 length: 15 residues. CDR3 DNA sequence: TGTGCCAGCTCAGTCCGGGACAGGGGAGACAATGAGCAGTTCTTC. Translation gives CASSVRDRGDNEQFF.

The chain recombines TRBV4-3 with TRBJ1-2, with TRBD1 matching 8 bases. This CDR3 is built from 16 residues. Germline V gene sequence: CDR1 LGHNA, CDR2 YSLEER. Trimming took 3 bases from V and 6 from J; bases not matched to a gene: 12. The CDR3 loop reads CASSHTTGTGSNGYTF. DNA of the CDR3: TGCGCCAGCAGCCACACCACCGGGACAGGATCGAATGGCTACACCTTC.

The J gene is TRBJ1-2, the V gene TRBV12-3 or TRBV12-4; 9 bases map to TRBD1. V shed 6 bases, J shed 4 bases, and the junction held 3 bases outside the gene matches. The CDR3 spans 13 residues. The CDR3 DNA sequence: TGTGCCAGCAGGGGGACAGGGACCTATGGCTACACCTTC. Amino acid sequence: CASRGTGTYGYTF.

V gene TRBV7-2 combines with J gene TRBJ2-3, with D possibly TRBD2 on 6 matching bases. The CDR3 length is 16 residues. V gave up 1 base and J gave up 5 bases, with 16 bases separating them. Germline V gene lookup returns CDR1 SGHTA and CDR2 FQGNSA. The CDR3 region has the DNA TGTGCCAGCAGCTTAGAAGTTGGGCAGGAGGGAGATACGCAGTATTTT. Its protein product is CASSLEVGQEGDTQYF.

The V call is TRBV11-3, the J call TRBJ2-3, with 7 bases aligning to TRBD2. The germline CDR1 and CDR2 sequences are SGHNT and YENEEA. This CDR3 region has 12 residues. V dropped 5 bases and J dropped 10; count of bases not matched to a gene: 6. CDR3 nucleotides: TGTGCCAGCAGCATGGGACTACCCCCGCAGTATTTT. The encoded protein is CASSMGLPPQYF.

This clonotype was recorded only once. The genes are TRBV2 and TRBJ2-7; D is undetermined. V was shortened by 4 bases and J by 6 bases, with 16 bases between the two germline ends. Germline CDR1 reads SNHLY; CDR2 reads FYNNEI. The CDR3 length is 14 residues. The CDR3 reads CASSGLLIVGEQYF. As DNA, the CDR3 is TGTGCCAGCAGTGGACTCCTTATTGTCGGCGAGCAGTACTTC. The variable domain in full, with the rest retrieved from reference TRBV2 and TRBJ2-7, is EPEVTQTPSHQVTQMGQEVILRCVPISNHLYFYWYRQILGQKVEFLVSFYNNEISEKSEIFDDQFSVERPDGSNFTLKIRSTKLEDSAMYFCASSGLLIVGEQYFGPGTRLTVT.

This chain joins TRBV7-3 and TRBJ2-5, with a tentative D call TRBD1 (5 bases). From germline, CDR1 is SGHTA and CDR2 FQGTGA. V was cut by 2 bases and J by 0 bases, with 7 bases left in between. CDR3 length equals 14 residues. The CDR3 sequence: CASSLGADQETQYF. As DNA, the CDR3 is TGTGCCAGCAGCTTAGGGGCTGACCAAGAGACCCAGTACTTC.

This chain joins TRBV4-3 and TRBJ2-7; maybe TRBD1 (5 bases). CDR1 is LGHNA and CDR2 is YSLEER in the germline V gene. This CDR3 comprises 14 residues. V lost 1 base to trimming and J lost 6 bases, with 13 bases between them. The chain's CDR3 is CASSQGTGFFEQYF. CDR3 DNA sequence: TGCGCCAGCAGCCAAGGAACAGGATTTTTCGAGCAGTACTTC.

J is TRBJ1-2 and V is TRBV27, with TRBD1 matching 7 bases. The CDR3 extends over 13 amino acids. Per germline, CDR1 MNHEY and CDR2 SMNVEV (reference sequence). V trimming: 3 bases; J trimming: 5 bases; junction bases outside the gene matches: 3. CDR3 DNA: TGTGCCAGCAGTTTCACACAGGGGTATGGCTACACCTTC. Protein: CASSFTQGYGYTF.

The V call is TRBV12-3 or TRBV12-4, the J call TRBJ1-1; no firm D call. The CDR3 sequence is 12 residues long. V was cut by 2 bases and J by 8 bases, with 9 bases left in between. The CDR3: CASSLFGLEAFF. The CDR3 bases are TGTGCCAGCAGTTTATTTGGATTAGAAGCTTTCTTT.